This T cell receptor (beta chain) is drawn from a study of blood T cell repertoires in COVID-19. Turning to the study itself: Samples came from the United States, Italy and Spain, spanning acute and convalescent COVID-19. T cells, B-cell-depleted T cells, or PBMCs provided the cDNA or gDNA that served as material.

The CDR3 consists of 16 residues. The germline CDR1 and CDR2 sequences are SGHRS and YFSETQ. The V and J ends lost 4 bases and 0 bases, in that order; junction bases with no gene match: 8. How the authors handled the data: By means of reference gene primer amplification, nucleated cell counts were estimated. Measured with immunoSEQ multiplex PCR; TCRdb has only the in-frame clones, and not every one. The V and J calls and clone size are taken from that table; D and trimming were inferred from the DNA. The sample includes over 100,000 clones, approximately 83% seen only once; the top ten take about 5%.

This TCR derives from a woman in her 70s with acute or convalescent COVID-19. This chain links TRBV5-1 with TRBJ2-3, with 7 bases that match TRBD1. Sample: peripheral blood. For the CDR3, the DNA is TGCGCCAGCAGCGACCCAACAGGGGCAAGCACAGATACGCAGTATTTT. This translates into CASSDPTGASTDTQYF.